A single T cell receptor beta chain is shown here with its context. What this receptor recognizes is not known. There are no base qualities to consult, and no much larger clone falls within one base. Enrolling through a virtual design, the prospective study's participants ranged in age from roughly 18 to 95 years and lived across some 22 United States geographic areas. In the prospective study, participants were assigned to cohorts based on the clinical history participants reported in a screening survey and a study questionnaire. A participant counted as exposed if, within 2 weeks of entering the study, that participant had been in contact with someone who had a PCR-confirmed or clinician-diagnosed COVID-19 case. Each participant in the prospective study had whole blood, serum and a nasopharyngeal or oropharyngeal swab collected by mobile phlebotomists. Prospective study participants could optionally give additional blood draws and questionnaires over an approximately 2-month period. Blood samples from the prospective study were shipped frozen or at room temperature prior to DNA extraction.

The immunoSEQ Assay, a bias-controlled multiplex PCR, was used to amplify TCRbeta CDR3 regions from genomic DNA. The authors' pipeline ran thus. The number of nucleated cells in each sample was estimated by amplification of reference gene primers within the assay. To quantify the absolute abundance of each unique TCRbeta CDR3 rearrangement, sequence reads were collapsed and filtered. For each sample, productive Simpson clonality was calculated as the square root of Simpson's diversity index over productive rearrangements. Not all clones reach the TCRdb copy of this immuneACCESS table, which keeps in-frame sequences only. Checked studies attribute under half of the gap to unresolved V genes and leave the rest unexplained. D and trimming come from the DNA, and the V and J calls and clone size come from that table. The sample has approximately 190,000 clones on record, roughly 89% of them singletons. About 3.2% of the sample comes from the top ten.

This entry comes from a study of blood T cell repertoires in COVID-19 (dated by TCRdb to 2020 to 2022). In the study overall: Collaborator samples came from the United States, Italy and Spain and covered acute and convalescent phases of COVID-19. The samples were drawn from the first 160 participants of the ongoing ImmuneRACE study and from some 1,300 subjects provided by 6 global collaborators. Where HLA class I and class II types were available, the types were taken from metadata supplied by the sample provider, not from assay-based typing. Subjects who had been exposed to COVID-19, were actively infected with it, or had recovered from it provided the deeply sampled blood TCRbeta repertoires that made up the dataset. Nearly every sample came with metadata listing a de-identified subject ID, COVID-19 status, age in years and sex. The material from the prospective study consisted of cDNA or gDNA derived from T cells, B-cell-depleted T cells, or PBMCs. A freely available public database, intended as a resource for researchers studying the immune response to SARS-CoV-2, is where the repertoires were released. General findings and caveats noted by the study authors: The amount of clinical and demographic metadata varied by source and participant and was provided uncurated.

V loses 8 bases of germline sequence and J loses 0 bases, and the interval between the two ends is 10 bases. The germline V gene specifies SGHVS as CDR1 and FNYEAQ as CDR2. The CDR3 covers 13 residues, taking in both the cysteine and the phenylalanine. Only CDR3 DNA remains: 39 bases, in frame from the first base. The sequenced sample was PBMCs or T cells enriched from blood (not recorded which). The sequence links TRBV7-6 to TRBJ1-1, with the D gene call left open. This TCR was sampled from a woman in her 30s who had been exposed to COVID-19. The CDR3 in this case is CASSPGMNTEAFF. The nucleotide sequence is TGTGCCAGCTCCCCGGGAATGAACACTGAAGCTTTCTTT.